Listed here are 14 T cell receptor beta chains from one sample, sequenced in a study of T cell responses to AZD1222 COVID-19 vaccine. Libraries were prepared by immunoSEQ multiplex PCR; TCRdb keeps only in-frame clonotypes and omits some of them. Among under 80,000 clones listed, about four fifths were seen once. Sequencing used peripheral blood, obtained on day 0 of MenACWY control vaccination. These receptors came from an adult in good health.

In this sample, this clone turned up a few times. This chain links TRBV2 with TRBJ2-7; D remains unclear. The CDR3 is made up of 14 amino acids. V gave up 6 bases and J gave up 2 bases, with 14 bases separating them. Germline V gives CDR1 SNHLY, CDR2 FYNNEI. The CDR3 DNA follows: TGTGCCAGCAGAGGAACAGCGTACCCCTACGAGCAGTACTTC. This sequence encodes CASRGTAYPYEQYF. The full variable domain, its missing parts supplied by reference TRBV2 and TRBJ2-7, is EPEVTQTPSHQVTQMGQEVILRCVPISNHLYFYWYRQILGQKVEFLVSFYNNEISEKSEIFDDQFSVERPDGSNFTLKIRSTKLEDSAMYFCASRGTAYPYEQYFGPGTRLTVT.

The rearrangement uses TRBV7-2 and TRBJ1-3; the D gene is possibly TRBD1 (5 bases). The ends were cut back, 2 bases at V and 3 bases at J, with 11 bases in the middle. Per germline, CDR1 SGHTA and CDR2 FQGNSA. The CDR3 contains 15 residues. The CDR3 here is CASSLRQGYGNTIYF. CDR3 bases: TGTGCCAGCAGCTTACGCCAGGGCTATGGAAACACCATATATTTT. Full variable domain (remainder filled in from reference TRBV7-2 and TRBJ1-3): GAGVSQSPSNKVTEKGKDVELRCDPISGHTALYWYRQSLGQGLEFLIYFQGNSAPDKSGLPSDRFSAERTGGSVSTLTIQRTQQEDSAVYLCASSLRQGYGNTIYFGEGSWLTVV.

About this clone itself: Additional DNA sequences in this sample encode the identical CDR3. The chain joins TRBV3-1 (or the pseudogene TRBV3-2) to TRBJ2-3, with D uncertain. Trimming removed 1 base from V and 8 bases from J, with 7 bases in between. This CDR3 region has 12 residues. Germline V CDR1 and CDR2: LGHDT, YNNKEL (reference sequence). Here the CDR3 DNA reads TGTGCCAGCAGCCAAGTTGGCGGTACGCAGTATTTT. Protein product: CASSQVGGTQYF.

The gene calls are TRBV2 and TRBJ1-5; no clear D. CDR1 and CDR2 (germline): SNHLY, FYNNEI. V was clipped by 4 bases and J by 5 bases, with 12 bases between them. The CDR3 is 14 amino acids. The chain's CDR3 is CASSVIDGDQPQHF. DNA of the CDR3: TGTGCCAGCAGTGTTATAGACGGCGATCAGCCCCAGCATTTT.

As for this clone: Different DNA sequences within this sample yield the same CDR3. The rearrangement uses TRBV9 and TRBJ1-1, with D perhaps TRBD1 (5 bases). V was pared by 2 bases and J by 5 bases, with 10 bases between. CDR3 length: 13 residues. In germline, CDR1 is SGDLS, CDR2 YYNGEE. CDR3 coding DNA: TGTGCCAGCAGCGTGGGGGGGAGTACTGAAGCTTTCTTT. Its protein product is CASSVGGSTEAFF. The whole variable domain, remainder taken from reference TRBV9 and TRBJ1-1, is DSGVTQTPKHLITATGQRVTLRCSPRSGDLSVYWYQQSLDQGLQFLIQYYNGEERAKGNILERFSAQQFPDLHSELNLSSLELGDSALYFCASSVGGSTEAFFGQGTRLTVV.

This clone was recorded once. The chain uses TRBV5-1 and TRBJ1-1; possible D gene TRBD1, 6 bases. V shed 0 bases and J shed 11 bases, with 11 bases lying between them. This CDR3 spans 12 amino acids. In germline, CDR1 is SGHRS, CDR2 YFSETQ. The CDR3, as DNA: TGCGCCAGCAGCTTGGACAGGGAGTACGCTTTCTTT. As protein: CASSLDREYAFF. The complete variable domain, with remaining parts taken from reference TRBV5-1 and TRBJ1-1, reads KAGVTQTPRYLIKTRGQQVTLSCSPISGHRSVSWYQQTPGQGLQFLFEYFSETQRNKGNFPGRFSGRQFSNSRSEMNVSTLELGDSALYLCASSLDREYAFFGQGTRLTVV.

J is TRBJ1-6 and V is TRBV3-1 (or the pseudogene TRBV3-2); no clear D gene. This CDR3 is 12 amino acids long. From germline, CDR1 is LGHDT and CDR2 YNNKEL (reference sequence). The V and J ends lost 5 bases and 4 bases respectively, with 3 bases between them. CDR3 in DNA: TGTGCCAGCAGCTCGTATAATTCACCCCTCCACTTT. Its translation: CASSSYNSPLHF.

The chain uses TRBV2 and TRBJ1-1; D not resolved. The V end was cut by 6 bases, the J end by 0 bases, with 11 bases between. The CDR3 sequence is 14 residues long. Per the germline V gene, CDR1 is SNHLY and CDR2 is FYNNEI. Written as DNA, the CDR3 is TGTGCCAGCAGGCGCAACAACATGAACACTGAAGCTTTCTTT. This encodes CASRRNNMNTEAFF.

In this sample, this clone turned up a few times. Here the CDR3 reads CASSREFSETQYF. The CDR3 DNA follows: TGTGCCAGCAGCCGGGAGTTTTCAGAGACCCAGTACTTC. The V call is TRBV5-4, the J call TRBJ2-5; tentatively, D is TRBD2 (6 bases). This CDR3 spans 13 amino acids. Germline-derived CDR1 and CDR2 are SGHNT and YYREEE (reference sequence). Between the trimmed V and J ends, which lost 4 bases and 4 bases, there was a span of 11 bases.

The chain combines TRBV4-3 with TRBJ2-2, with D perhaps TRBD1 or TRBD2 (6 bases each). Germline values: CDR1 LGHNA, CDR2 YSLEER. There are 15 residues in the CDR3. V lost 0 bases and J 6 bases, leaving 11 bases between the germline ends. CDR3 in DNA: TGCGCCAGCAGCCAAGATCGGGGGCCCCCCGGGGAGCTGTTTTTT. This encodes CASSQDRGPPGELFF.

The J gene is TRBJ1-6, the V gene TRBV28; D uncertain. Germline CDR1 is MDHEN and CDR2 is SYDVKM. V lost 6 bases and J lost 7, with 13 bases in between. The CDR3 sequence is 14 residues long. This CDR3 reads CASRPTSTNSPLHF. In DNA, the CDR3 is TGTGCCAGCAGACCGACAAGCACGAATTCACCCCTCCACTTT.

This chain links TRBV7-2 with TRBJ2-2; D unclear. Germline CDR1 reads SGHTA; CDR2 reads FQGNSA. V was cut by 1 base and J by 3 bases, with 0 bases left in between. The CDR3 extends over 12 amino acids. CDR3 sequence reads: CASSLDTGELFF. CDR3 bases: TGTGCCAGCAGCTTAGACACCGGGGAGCTGTTTTTT.

This chain links TRBV5-4 with TRBJ1-2; D is uncertain. The germline V and J ends were trimmed by 4 bases and 5 bases, with 15 bases remaining between them. This CDR3 has 14 amino acids. Germline lookup yields CDR1 SGHNT and CDR2 YYREEE (reference sequence). CDR3 coding DNA: TGTGCCAGCAGCCCTGCCGGATCCTCATATGGCTACACCTTC. Its translation is CASSPAGSSYGYTF.

The chain has TRBV19 and TRBJ1-3; D is undetermined. The CDR3 extends over 14 amino acids. V shed 9 bases and J shed 0 bases, with 12 bases lying between them. Germline lookup yields CDR1 LNHDA and CDR2 SQIVND (reference sequence). The CDR3 DNA is TGTGCCAGCCGTCGAGTGGTCTCTGGAAACACCATATATTTT. Amino acids: CASRRVVSGNTIYF.